The 20 T cell receptor beta chains listed next were all sequenced from one sample in a study of CD8 T cells in ankylosing spondylitis. The study's findings and limits: The study identified a TCR beta motif of about eight highly homologous variants that appeared characteristic of ankylosing spondylitis blood.

TCRdb processed the 5' RACE reads anew with MiXCR; each CDR3 protein has one entry. The sample consists of under 250,000 distinct CDR3 sequences, about 6.7% of them appearing once. Antigens of these TCRs are unknown. The sample comprised blood, either unsorted or a sorted T cell fraction (not recorded which). Receptor source: a male donor with ankylosing spondylitis.

In this sample, this clonotype turned up many times. The rearrangement uses TRBV7-9 and TRBJ2-2, with TRBD1 as a possible D gene (6 bases). V was pared by 1 base and J by 4 bases, with 7 bases between. CDR3 length: 14 residues. CDR1 and CDR2 (germline): SEHNR, FQNEAQ (reference sequence). CDR3 DNA sequence: TGTGCCAGCAGCTTAGACAGGGTCACCGGGGAGCTGTTTTTT. Protein sequence: CASSLDRVTGELFF.

This chain joins TRBV5-6 and TRBJ2-3; 9 bases line up with TRBD2. CDR3 length: 16 residues. The V gene's germline CDR1 is SGHDT and CDR2 YYEEEE. Trimming removed 1 base from V and 1 base from J; junction bases left unmatched: 4. CDR3 nucleotides: TGTGCCAGCAGCTTGCAGACTAGCGGTCGCACAGATACGCAGTATTTT. This sequence encodes CASSLQTSGRTDTQYF.

This clonotype was counted a few times. The chain couples TRBV2 to TRBJ2-1; D unresolved. Germline lookup yields CDR1 SNHLY and CDR2 FYNNEI. Deletions cut 3 bases from V and 9 bases from J, with 9 bases between. CDR3 length equals 12 residues. CDR3 sequence (DNA): TGTGCCAGCAGTGACGTAGACGGTGAGCAGTTCTTC. Its protein is CASSDVDGEQFF.

The chain uses TRBV7-9 and TRBJ2-1, with 11 bases that match TRBD2. The germline V gene encodes CDR1 SEHNR and CDR2 FQNEAQ (reference sequence). V lost 6 bases and J lost 8; bases outside the gene matches: 9. The CDR3 has 15 residues. The CDR3 region has the DNA TGTGCCAGCAGGTGGTTCGGGACTAGCGGTTATGAGCAGTTCTTC. Protein product: CASRWFGTSGYEQFF.

The table lists this clonotype with many counts. The V call is TRBV28, the J call TRBJ2-7; D is perhaps TRBD2 (6 bases). Deletions cut 7 bases from V and 7 bases from J, with 20 bases between. The CDR3 is 14 amino acids. CDR1 and CDR2 from the germline V gene are MDHEN and SYDVKM. In nucleotides, the CDR3 is TGTGCCAGCATGGGACCCAGGGACTTTGGGGAGCAGTACTTC. It codes for CASMGPRDFGEQYF.

This clonotype was detected ten times or more. The chain couples TRBV9 to TRBJ1-1; 7 bases agree with TRBD1. The CDR3 length is 15 residues. After removal of 4 bases from V and 3 bases from J, the junction contained 9 bases not matched to a gene. Germline-derived CDR1 and CDR2 are SGDLS and YYNGEE. Here the CDR3 DNA reads TGTGCCAGCAGCTTAACAGGGGACGTCTACACTGAAGCTTTCTTT. As protein: CASSLTGDVYTEAFF.

This clonotype came up many times. The rearrangement uses TRBV5-1 and TRBJ2-7; possible D gene TRBD2, 6 bases. With 5 bases removed from V and 4 bases from J, the gap between germline ends came to 13 bases. The CDR3 extends over 13 amino acids. CDR1 is SGHRS, CDR2 YFSETQ, per germline. The chain's CDR3 is CASRTAGGYEQYF. The CDR3 DNA reads as TGCGCCAGCAGGACAGCCGGGGGATACGAGCAGTACTTC. Together with reference TRBV5-1 and TRBJ2-7, the CDR3 gives the full variable domain: KAGVTQTPRYLIKTRGQQVTLSCSPISGHRSVSWYQQTPGQGLQFLFEYFSETQRNKGNFPGRFSGRQFSNSRSEMNVSTLELGDSALYLCASRTAGGYEQYFGPGTRLTVT.

This clonotype was picked up many times. This rearrangement joins TRBV27 to TRBJ2-1; 11 nucleotides line up with TRBD2. CDR1 and CDR2 (germline): MNHEY, SMNVEV (reference sequence). This CDR3 has 14 residues. Trimming at V came to 4 bases and at J to 13 bases, leaving 9 bases not matched to a gene. The CDR3 region has the DNA TGTGCCAGCAGTTCCCTGACTAGCGGGGATCTACAGTTCTTC. It specifies CASSSLTSGDLQFF.

There are a few counts of this clonotype. This chain connects TRBV4-2 to TRBJ2-3, with D tentatively TRBD2 (6 bases). Germline-derived CDR1 and CDR2 are LGHNA and YNFKEQ. This CDR3 region has 15 residues. V gave up 6 bases and J gave up 14 bases, with 27 bases separating them. The CDR3 region has the DNA TGTGCCAGCAGGTCGACCCAAACTAGCCCGCAGACCCCGTATTTT. Its translation is CASRSTQTSPQTPYF.

This clonotype was seen a handful of times. The chain combines TRBV7-8 with TRBJ2-7; 7 bases are a match to TRBD2. The CDR3 consists of 15 residues. CDR1 SGHVS and CDR2 FQNEAQ come from the germline V gene. J gave up 3 bases and V 1 base, and 6 bases lay outside the gene matches. The CDR3 DNA reads TGTGCCAGCAGCTTAGGAGCGGGAACTATCTACGAGCAGTACTTC. Translating gives CASSLGAGTIYEQYF.

The gene calls are TRBV7-9 and TRBJ2-5; weak D call: TRBD1 (6 bases). Between the trimmed V and J ends, which lost 1 base and 7 bases, there was a span of 10 bases. Germline V gene sequence: CDR1 SEHNR, CDR2 FQNEAQ (reference sequence). CDR3 length: 13 amino acids. CDR3: CASSLEGERTQYF. As DNA, the CDR3 is TGTGCCAGCAGCTTAGAGGGGGAGAGGACCCAGTACTTC.

This clonotype was detected ten times or more. This rearrangement joins TRBV11-2 to TRBJ1-3; no reliable D call. Germline CDR1 and CDR2: SGHAT and FQNNGV. The CDR3 sequence is 14 residues long. V gave up 4 bases and J gave up 0 bases, with 7 bases separating them. The CDR3 bases are TGTGCCAGCAGCTATGCCGTCTCTGGAAACACCATATATTTT. Amino acid sequence: CASSYAVSGNTIYF.

This clonotype was picked up a small number of times. This chain joins TRBV7-6 and TRBJ2-7, with a tentative D call TRBD1 (6 bases). Trimming took 5 bases from V and 1 from J, leaving 12 bases between them. CDR3 length equals 14 residues. Germline-derived CDR1 and CDR2 are SGHVS and FNYEAQ. The CDR3: CASSIGTHSYEQYF. The CDR3 DNA follows: TGTGCCAGCAGCATCGGGACACATTCCTACGAGCAGTACTTC.

The table lists this clonotype with a few counts. The V gene is TRBV11-2, the J gene TRBJ2-1; unclear D gene. Per germline, CDR1 SGHAT and CDR2 FQNNGV. The CDR3 consists of 17 residues. V lost 5 bases to trimming and J lost 0 bases, with 17 bases between them. The CDR3 protein is CASSPPYGYSSYNEQFF. In DNA, the CDR3 is TGTGCCAGCAGCCCTCCTTACGGGTACTCCTCCTACAATGAGCAGTTCTTC.

The chain has TRBV2 and TRBJ2-2, with D tentatively TRBD2 (6 bases). Germline loops: CDR1 SNHLY, CDR2 FYNNEI. V was cut by 3 bases and J by 2 bases, with 10 bases left in between. The CDR3 covers 15 residues. CDR3 DNA sequence: TGTGCCAGCAGTGACCCCGGGAGCAACACCGGGGAGCTGTTTTTT. Encoded protein: CASSDPGSNTGELFF.

The table lists this clonotype with many counts. The chain employs TRBV5-1 and TRBJ2-5; 8 bases match TRBD1. The germline gives CDR1 SGHRS, CDR2 YFSETQ. This CDR3 contains 16 residues. V trimming: 1 base; J trimming: 5 bases; junction bases outside the gene matches: 10. The CDR3 nucleotides read TGCGCCAGCAGCTTGTCCCCCAGGGGGCCATGGGAGACCCAGTACTTC. Translated, it gives CASSLSPRGPWETQYF. Full variable domain (rest looked up from reference TRBV5-1 and TRBJ2-5): KAGVTQTPRYLIKTRGQQVTLSCSPISGHRSVSWYQQTPGQGLQFLFEYFSETQRNKGNFPGRFSGRQFSNSRSEMNVSTLELGDSALYLCASSLSPRGPWETQYFGPGTRLLVL.

This clonotype was seen repeatedly, ten times or more. V and J are TRBV27 and TRBJ2-4; D possibly corresponds to TRBD2 (5 bases). Trimming cost V 4 bases and J 8 bases, with 9 bases left between them. This CDR3 region has 12 residues. CDR1 MNHEY and CDR2 SMNVEV come from the germline V gene (reference sequence). The CDR3 DNA reads as TGTGCCAGCAGTTCTTTGAGGGACATTCAGTACTTC. Its translation is CASSSLRDIQYF.

This clonotype was detected many times. This chain links TRBV6-1 with TRBJ1-2; 9 bases are shared with TRBD1. Germline CDR1 and CDR2: MNHNS and SASEGT. J gave up 7 bases and V 8 bases, and 11 bases lay outside the gene matches. The CDR3 extends over 14 amino acids. Written as DNA, the CDR3 is TGTGCCAGCGGGATAAAACAGGGGGCAGTTGGCTACACCTTC. This gives the protein CASGIKQGAVGYTF.

In its sample, this clonotype was seen a few times. The V and J genes are TRBV5-6 and TRBJ1-5; TRBD1 matches 8 bases. The CDR3 totals 14 residues. The V and J ends lost 4 bases and 6 bases, in that order; junction bases with no gene match: 6. The germline gives CDR1 SGHDT, CDR2 YYEEEE. The CDR3 loop reads CASSHGQGIQPQHF. The CDR3 region has the DNA TGTGCCAGCAGCCATGGACAGGGAATTCAGCCCCAGCATTTT.

This clonotype was seen ten or more times. The V and J genes are TRBV4-1 and TRBJ1-2; D is uncertain. The CDR3 is 11 amino acids. Trimming removed 8 bases at V and 8 bases at J, with 12 bases between. Germline V gene sequence: CDR1 MGHRA, CDR2 YSYEKL. CDR3 bases: TGCGCCAGCGCTAATGCGGGGGGCTACACCTTC. Translated, it gives CASANAGGYTF.